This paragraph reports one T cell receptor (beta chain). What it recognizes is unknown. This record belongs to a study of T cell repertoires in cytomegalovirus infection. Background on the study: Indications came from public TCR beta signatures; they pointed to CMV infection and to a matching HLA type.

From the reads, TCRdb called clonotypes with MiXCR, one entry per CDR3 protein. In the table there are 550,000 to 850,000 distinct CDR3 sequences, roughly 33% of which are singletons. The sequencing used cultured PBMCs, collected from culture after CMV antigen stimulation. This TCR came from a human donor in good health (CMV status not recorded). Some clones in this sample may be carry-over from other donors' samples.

The CDR3: CASSIAEFRELFF. The CDR3 bases are TGTGCCAGTAGTATAGCGGAATTCCGGGAGCTGTTTTTT. The genes are TRBV19 and TRBJ2-2; D is ambiguous. Germline V gene sequence: CDR1 LNHDA, CDR2 SQIVND (reference sequence). CDR3 length: 13 amino acids. Trimming stripped 1 base from V and 9 bases from J, with 9 bases between. Together with reference TRBV19 and TRBJ2-2, the CDR3 gives the full variable domain: DGGITQSPKYLFRKEGQNVTLSCEQNLNHDAMYWYRQDPGQGLRLIYYSQIVNDFQKGDIAEGYSVSREKKESFPLTVTSAQKNPTAFYLCASSIAEFRELFFGEGSRLTVL.